The 9 T cell receptor beta chains reported below all come from one sample, sequenced in a study of T-cell reconstitution after alpha-beta-depleted transplantation in children. Unique molecular identifiers featured in how the TCRbeta library was prepared. TCRdb re-called the PCR reads through MiXCR, storing one row per CDR3 protein. Of 300,000 to 350,000 distinct CDR3 sequences in the sample, 15% to 20% were seen once. The sequenced sample was PBMCs, mostly from graft donor cells, obtained 360 days after TCRalphabeta/CD19-depleted stem cell transplant. These receptors came from a male patient aged 2 to 9 who had a stem cell transplant for acute lymphoblastic leukemia, so the T cells may come from the graft donor.

The chain uses TRBV20-1 and TRBJ2-7; D not certain. This CDR3 region has 12 residues. The germline V and J ends were trimmed by 1 base and 6 bases, with 10 bases remaining between them. CDR1 and CDR2 (germline): DFQATT, SNEGSKA (reference sequence). The CDR3, as DNA: TGCAGTGCTAGAGCTCTAATGCGCGAGCAGTACTTC. It specifies CSARALMREQYF.

This clonotype has a handful of counts. The chain links TRBV5-1 to TRBJ2-7, with D tentatively TRBD2 (6 bases). Trimming shortened V by 6 bases and J by 4 bases, and 23 bases separated the two germline ends. The CDR3 runs to 16 residues. Looked up from germline, CDR1 is SGHRS and CDR2 is YFSETQ. The CDR3 reads CASTRGPIESYYEQYF. CDR3 in DNA: TGCGCCAGCACGCGGGGCCCGATCGAGTCTTATTACGAGCAGTACTTC.

The sample holds a few counts of this clonotype. V is TRBV5-1 and J is TRBJ2-7, with D perhaps matching TRBD1 (6 bases). Trimming took 4 bases from V and 3 from J, leaving 11 bases between them. Germline V gene data show CDR1 as SGHRS and CDR2 as YFSETQ. The CDR3 has 13 amino acids. CDR3 DNA sequence: TGCGCCAGCAGCCCCCAGGACAGCTACGAGCAGTACTTC. This gives the protein CASSPQDSYEQYF. Together with reference TRBV5-1 and TRBJ2-7, the CDR3 gives the full variable domain: KAGVTQTPRYLIKTRGQQVTLSCSPISGHRSVSWYQQTPGQGLQFLFEYFSETQRNKGNFPGRFSGRQFSNSRSEMNVSTLELGDSALYLCASSPQDSYEQYFGPGTRLTVT.

This clonotype was observed a handful of times. The rearrangement links TRBV5-1 to TRBJ2-3; 9 bases match TRBD1. The CDR3 consists of 14 residues. Germline lookup yields CDR1 SGHRS and CDR2 YFSETQ. V gave up 5 bases and J gave up 5 bases; unmatched junction bases: 6. For the CDR3, the DNA is TGCGCCAGCAGAACGGGACAGGGAGGAGATACGCAGTATTTT. Amino acids: CASRTGQGGDTQYF.

The V gene is TRBV20-1, the J gene TRBJ1-1, with D possibly matching TRBD1 (5 bases). V was pared by 3 bases and J by 3 bases, with 11 bases between. The CDR3 is made up of 13 amino acids. Per the germline V gene, CDR1 is DFQATT and CDR2 is SNEGSKA (reference sequence). CDR3 sequence (DNA): TGCAGTGCTAGGGGTTGGGGGGACACTGAAGCTTTCTTT. This translates into CSARGWGDTEAFF.

This rearrangement joins TRBV7-9 to TRBJ2-7; 8 nucleotides agree with TRBD1. The CDR3 is made up of 16 amino acids. J lost 3 bases, V lost 5 bases, and 12 bases had no gene match. Per the germline V gene, CDR1 is SEHNR and CDR2 is FQNEAQ (reference sequence). The CDR3 here is CASSNSAGTGHYEQYF. In DNA form, the CDR3 reads TGTGCCAGCAGCAATAGCGCCGGGACAGGACACTACGAGCAGTACTTC.

V usage is TRBV12-3 or TRBV12-4 and J usage is TRBJ1-1; D is undetermined. V was clipped by 3 bases and J by 7 bases, with 12 bases between them. The CDR3 is 13 amino acids. CDR3 DNA: TGTGCCAGCAGTTTGTCACGCCCTAATGAAGCTTTCTTT. Amino acids: CASSLSRPNEAFF.

This clonotype has more than one count but fewer than ten. This CDR3 is CASSQEGTGGTGELFF. In nucleotides, the CDR3 is TGCGCCAGCAGCCAAGAAGGGACAGGGGGCACCGGGGAGCTGTTTTTT. The chain carries TRBV4-3 and TRBJ2-2; 11 nucleotides match TRBD1. This CDR3 has 16 amino acids. J gave up 4 bases and V 0 bases, and 1 base lay outside the gene matches. Germline loops: CDR1 LGHNA, CDR2 YSLEER.

This clonotype came up a few times. This chain joins TRBV30 and TRBJ2-5; TRBD1 or TRBD2 may be the D gene (5 bases each). The CDR3 is made up of 15 amino acids. V shed 3 bases and J shed 5 bases, with 19 bases lying between them. Germline assignment: CDR1 GTSNPN and CDR2 SVGIG (reference sequence). The CDR3 bases are TGTGCCTGGAGGGGTTGGGGACGGGGCGTGGAGACCCAGTACTTC. It yields the protein CAWRGWGRGVETQYF.